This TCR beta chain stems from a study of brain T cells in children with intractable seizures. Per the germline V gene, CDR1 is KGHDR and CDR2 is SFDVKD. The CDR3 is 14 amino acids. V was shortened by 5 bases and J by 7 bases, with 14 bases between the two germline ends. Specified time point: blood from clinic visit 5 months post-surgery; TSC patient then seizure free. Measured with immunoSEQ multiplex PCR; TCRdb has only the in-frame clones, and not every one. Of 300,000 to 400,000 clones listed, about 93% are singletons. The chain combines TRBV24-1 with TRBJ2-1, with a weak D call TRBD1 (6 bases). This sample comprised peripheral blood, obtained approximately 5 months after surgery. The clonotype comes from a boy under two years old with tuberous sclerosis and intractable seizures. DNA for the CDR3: TGTGCCACCAGTGTCCCGGGACAATTGAATGAGCAGTTCTTC. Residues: CATSVPGQLNEQFF.